This TCR beta chain was found in a study of control samples from healthy donors and cancer patients. Germline V gene data show CDR1 as SGHKS and CDR2 as YYEKEE (reference sequence). The CDR3 totals 14 residues. V was pared by 4 bases and J by 5 bases, with 3 bases of the junction left unmatched. Data came from immunoSEQ multiplex PCR; TCRdb stores just in-frame clones and leaves some out. The repertoire consists of about 98,000 clones, with approximately 80% occurring once and the leading ten covering under 12%. The chain recombines TRBV5-5 with TRBJ2-5; 12 bases align to TRBD2. Specimen: blood. This clonotype was obtained from a young woman in good health. The CDR3 sequence is CASSPSGGVETQYF. For the CDR3, the DNA is TGTGCCAGCAGCCCTAGCGGGGGGGTGGAGACCCAGTACTTC.